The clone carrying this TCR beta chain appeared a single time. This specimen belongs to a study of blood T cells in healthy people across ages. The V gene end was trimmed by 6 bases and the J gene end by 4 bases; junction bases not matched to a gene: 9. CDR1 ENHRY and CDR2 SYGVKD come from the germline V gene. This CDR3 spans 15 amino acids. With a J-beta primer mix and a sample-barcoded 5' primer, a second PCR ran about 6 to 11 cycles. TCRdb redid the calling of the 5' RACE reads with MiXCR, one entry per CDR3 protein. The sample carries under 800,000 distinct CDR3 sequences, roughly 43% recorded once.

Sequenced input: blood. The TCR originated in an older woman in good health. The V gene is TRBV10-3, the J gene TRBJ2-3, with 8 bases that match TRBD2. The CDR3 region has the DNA TGTGCCATCAGCCTAGCGGGCGCTTTAGCAGATACGCAGTATTTT. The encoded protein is CAISLAGALADTQYF.